The 27 T cell receptor beta chains listed next were all sequenced from one sample in a study of immune heterogeneity within non-small cell lung tumors. TCR beta CDR3 amplification used multiplex PCR with 32 V and 13 J primers. TCRdb ran MiXCR on the multiplex PCR reads and lists one entry per CDR3 protein. The table records 9,000 to 13,000 distinct CDR3 sequences, around 29% of them present only once. Bulk tumor genomic DNA, around 600 ng per sample, was the template. Primary tumors were biopsied several times each, far apart, intraoperatively. Untreated, newly diagnosed non-small cell lung cancer patients underwent curative surgery. The sample comprised lung tumor tissue. The receptor set was obtained from a man between 50 and 59 years old with non-small cell lung cancer.

As for this clonotype: A much larger clone lies one base from this, so it may be a read error. The V and J genes are TRBV7-9 and TRBJ1-4; no clear D. Germline-derived CDR1 and CDR2 are SEHNR and FQNEAQ (reference sequence). V lost 3 bases, J lost 3 bases, and 14 bases lay in between. The CDR3 has 16 residues. This CDR3 reads CASSFLPFVPNEKLFF. The CDR3 DNA reads TGTGCCAGCAGCTTCCTGCCCTTCGTCCCTAATGAAAAACTGTTTTTT.

A single count supports this clonotype. One base away lies a much larger clone, so this may be a sequencing read error. The chain couples TRBV7-3 to TRBJ1-6; 7 positions match TRBD1. This CDR3 is 13 amino acids long. The germline CDR1 and CDR2 sequences are SGHTA and FQGTGA. The V and J ends lost 5 bases and 13 bases, in that order; junction bases with no gene match: 8. This chain's CDR3 is CASSPGQVSPLHF. CDR3 DNA sequence: TGTGCCAGCAGCCCAGGACAGGTCAGCCCCCTCCACTTT.

By proportion, this clonotype is medium-sized. This chain links TRBV27 with TRBJ1-6; D is perhaps TRBD1 (5 bases). The CDR3 runs to 12 residues. V was pared by 9 bases and J by 5 bases, with 8 bases between. From germline, CDR1 is MNHEY and CDR2 SMNVEV (reference sequence). CDR3: CASQGNNSPLHF. The CDR3 nucleotides read TGTGCCAGTCAGGGTAATAATTCACCCCTCCACTTT.

The J gene is TRBJ2-7, the V gene TRBV20-1; TRBD2 matches at 11 bases. The CDR3 runs 16 residues. The trim removed 1 base at V and 4 bases at J, leaving 9 bases unmatched. Per germline, CDR1 DFQATT and CDR2 SNEGSKA (reference sequence). In DNA form, the CDR3 reads TGCAGTGCTAGAGCCCTCCATAGCGGGGGGGATTACGAGCAGTACTTC. As protein: CSARALHSGGDYEQYF.

The chain uses TRBV20-1 and TRBJ2-4; 8 nucleotides agree with TRBD2. Germline CDR1 is DFQATT and CDR2 is SNEGSKA (reference sequence). The CDR3 is 16 amino acids. V shed 0 bases, J shed 0 bases, and the junction held 4 bases outside the gene matches. Written as DNA, the CDR3 is TGCAGTGCTAGAGAAAGAGCGGGAGTAGCCAAAAACATTCAGTACTTC. Residues: CSARERAGVAKNIQYF.

The sample holds many counts of this clonotype. CDR3 sequence: CASSRATGLSTDTQYF. CDR3 sequence (DNA): TGCGCCAGCAGTCGCGCGACAGGGCTAAGCACAGATACGCAGTATTTT. V gene TRBV5-1 combines with J gene TRBJ2-3, with 7 positions matching TRBD1. The germline V gene encodes CDR1 SGHRS and CDR2 YFSETQ. Trimming at V came to 5 bases and at J to 0 bases, leaving 9 bases not matched to a gene. The CDR3 is 16 residues long.

As regards this clonotype: A much larger clone is a single base away; this may be a read error. Because it lacks the conserved phenylalanine or tryptophan at the end, this CDR3 is likely a read error. The chain uses TRBV28 and TRBJ2-7, with 8 nucleotides matching TRBD1. J was trimmed by 3 bases and V by 8 bases; bases with no gene match: 6. CDR1 and CDR2 from the germline V gene are MDHEN and SYDVKM. CDR3 length: 13 amino acids. CDR3 sequence reads: CASVGQVFYEQYL. The CDR3 DNA reads TGTGCCAGCGTGGGACAGGTATTCTACGAGCAGTACCTC.

The J gene is TRBJ2-6, the V gene TRBV6-1, with 7 bases identical to TRBD1. The CDR3 has 14 residues. CDR1 is MNHNS, CDR2 SASEGT, per germline. Losses at the gene ends were 5 bases for V and 4 bases for J; bases not matched to a gene: 2. The CDR3 region has the DNA TGTGCCAGCAGTATGACAGGGGGGGCCAACGTCCTGACTTTC. Amino acids: CASSMTGGANVLTF.

A few counts support this clonotype. V gene TRBV18 combines with J gene TRBJ2-3; 8 positions agree with TRBD1. Trimming at V came to 5 bases and at J to 5 bases, leaving 9 bases not matched to a gene. The germline V gene encodes CDR1 KGHSH and CDR2 LQKENI. CDR3 size: 15 residues. CDR3 loop: CASSGGQGVQDTQYF. CDR3 coding DNA: TGTGCCAGCTCAGGTGGACAGGGAGTTCAAGATACGCAGTATTTT.

This clonotype was detected ten times or more. The genes are TRBV19 and TRBJ2-7; 7 nucleotides match TRBD1. This CDR3 comprises 15 residues. In germline, CDR1 is LNHDA, CDR2 SQIVND (reference sequence). Losses at the gene ends were 4 bases for V and 1 base for J; bases not matched to a gene: 7. The CDR3 loop reads CASSRSGTESYEQYF. CDR3 DNA sequence: TGTGCCAGTAGTAGATCCGGGACAGAATCCTACGAGCAGTACTTC.

V and J are TRBV15 and TRBJ2-4; the match to TRBD2 covers 8 bases. Looked up from germline, CDR1 is LNHNV and CDR2 is YYDKDF (reference sequence). V shed 0 bases, J shed 1 base, and the junction held 11 bases outside the gene matches. This CDR3 has 19 amino acids. The CDR3 nucleotides read TGTGCCACCAGCAGAGATCCGGAACCGGGCGGGGGGGCCAAAAACATTCAGTACTTC. Protein sequence: CATSRDPEPGGGAKNIQYF.

On this clonotype itself: Being one base from a much bigger clone, this may be a read error. This chain joins TRBV9 and TRBJ2-1; 9 bases align to TRBD2. The CDR3 is 13 residues long. V dropped 4 bases and J dropped 8; count of bases not matched to a gene: 4. Per the germline V gene, CDR1 is SGDLS and CDR2 is YYNGEE. The DNA of the CDR3 is TGTGCCAGCAGCTTCCTAGCGGGGTATGAGCAGTTCTTC. Translated: CASSFLAGYEQFF.

Turning to this clonotype: Since a much larger clone is just one base distant, this may be a read error. The chain is built from TRBV7-2 and TRBJ1-6; D remains ambiguous. This CDR3 region has 14 residues. Germline CDR1 is SGHTA and CDR2 is FQGNSA. The V end was cut by 6 bases, the J end by 7 bases, with 13 bases between. The CDR3 coding sequence is TGTGCCAGCAGTTTCACGGGGATAAATTCACCCCTCCACTTT. It specifies CASSFTGINSPLHF. The full variable domain, its missing parts supplied by reference TRBV7-2 and TRBJ1-6, is GAGVSQSPSNKVTEKGKDVELRCDPISGHTALYWYRQSLGQGLEFLIYFQGNSAPDKSGLPSDRFSAERTGGSVSTLTIQRTQQEDSAVYLCASSFTGINSPLHFGNGTRLTVT.

With respect to this clonotype: A much larger clonotype is one base distant, so this may be a read error. The CDR3 loop is CASTLGYEQCF. CDR3 nucleotide sequence: TGTGCCAGCACCCTAGGCTACGAGCAGTGCTTC. This chain links TRBV6-1 with TRBJ2-7; D unclear. CDR3 size: 11 residues. Germline V CDR1 and CDR2: MNHNS, SASEGT.

A few counts support this clonotype. The genes are TRBV5-4 and TRBJ2-7; TRBD2 aligns across 11 bases. The CDR3 spans 14 residues. Per germline, CDR1 SGHNT and CDR2 YYREEE (reference sequence). The V and J ends lost 3 bases and 3 bases, in that order; junction bases with no gene match: 2. The CDR3 loop reads CASSYGTSGYEQYF. For the CDR3, the DNA is TGTGCCAGCAGCTACGGGACTAGCGGCTACGAGCAGTACTTC.

Comment on this clonotype: This may come from a read error, since a much larger clone is one base off. The chain combines TRBV20-1 with TRBJ2-2; TRBD2 is a possible D gene (6 bases). This CDR3 has 14 residues. Germline V CDR1 and CDR2: DFQATT, SNEGSKA (reference sequence). The CDR3 loop is CSARSWGNTGEVFF. The CDR3 coding sequence is TGCAGTGCTAGAAGCTGGGGGAACACCGGGGAGGTGTTTTTT.

With regard to this clonotype: A much larger clone lies a single base off, so this may be a read error. The V gene is TRBV28, the J gene TRBJ2-7; D is perhaps TRBD1 or TRBD2 (6 bases each). V was shortened by 6 bases and J by 4 bases, with 10 bases between the two germline ends. In germline, CDR1 is MDHEN, CDR2 SYDVKM. This CDR3 is 12 amino acids long. CDR3 nucleotides: TGTGCCAGCAGGGGGGGCTTGTACGAGCAGTACTTC. It specifies CASRGGLYEQYF.

This clonotype was found many times. This chain links TRBV11-2 with TRBJ2-7; D remains unclear. Germline CDR1 is SGHAT and CDR2 is FQNNGV. V gave up 5 bases and J gave up 2 bases, with 16 bases separating them. This CDR3 spans 15 amino acids. The CDR3 loop is CASSIAGQSTYEQYF. CDR3 nucleotide sequence: TGTGCCAGCAGCATAGCCGGTCAATCGACCTACGAGCAGTACTTC.

This clonotype was seen at least ten times. The rearrangement uses TRBV13 and TRBJ2-3; D call uncertain. V gave up 4 bases and J gave up 1 base, with 12 bases separating them. The CDR3 is 15 amino acids. Germline V gene sequence: CDR1 PRHDT, CDR2 FYEKMQ (reference sequence). CDR3 region: CASSSSRKGTDTQYF. The CDR3 DNA reads TGTGCCAGCAGCTCATCTAGAAAGGGCACAGATACGCAGTATTTT. Drawing the rest from reference TRBV13 and TRBJ2-3, the complete variable domain is AAGVIQSPRHLIKEKRETATLKCYPIPRHDTVYWYQQGPGQDPQFLISFYEKMQSDKGSIPDRFSAQQFSDYHSELNMSSLELGDSALYFCASSSSRKGTDTQYFGPGTRLTVL.

By sample fraction, this clonotype is medium-sized. The chain employs TRBV12-3 or TRBV12-4 and TRBJ2-5, with 12 bases fitting TRBD2. After removal of 5 bases from V and 5 bases from J, the junction contained 9 bases not matched to a gene. The CDR3 spans 16 residues. CDR3 in amino acids: CASSPTSGRKWETQYF. For the CDR3, the DNA is TGTGCCAGCAGTCCGACTAGCGGGAGAAAGTGGGAGACCCAGTACTTC.

For this clonotype: One end of the junction fails to match germline, which may point to a read error. The V gene is TRBV6-1, the J gene TRBJ1-4; no reliable D call. CDR1 is MNHNS, CDR2 SASEGT, per germline. The CDR3 is 14 residues long. This chain's CDR3 is CASSPGYSDDKLFF. For the CDR3, the DNA is TGTGCCAGCAGTCCGGGGTATTCCGATGATAAACTGTTTTTT.

This clonotype was picked up many times. The chain has TRBV5-1 and TRBJ2-7; TRBD2 matches at 11 bases. With 1 base clipped from V and 7 bases from J, the junction kept 4 bases outside the gene matches. The V gene's germline CDR1 is SGHRS and CDR2 YFSETQ. The CDR3 has 14 amino acids. The CDR3 loop reads CASSLFTSGSEQYF. CDR3 DNA sequence: TGCGCCAGCAGCTTGTTCACTAGCGGGAGTGAGCAGTACTTC.

This clonotype was found once. A much more abundant neighbour one base away suggests this may be a read error. This chain joins TRBV29-1 and TRBJ1-2, with a weak D call TRBD1 (6 bases). Looked up from germline, CDR1 is SQVTM and CDR2 is ANQGSEA. The CDR3 is 12 residues long. CDR3 protein: CRVARAGDGYTF. The CDR3 nucleotides read TGCAGAGTTGCCCGGGCAGGGGATGGCTACACCTTC.

This clonotype was seen just once. A single base separates this from a much larger clone, so it may be a read error. In nucleotides, the CDR3 is TGTGCCAGCAGCTTACTGGGCTTCTCTGAGGCCAACGTCCTGACTTTC. Translated: CASSLLGFSEANVLTF. The chain joins TRBV7-8 to TRBJ2-6; D remains unclear. Germline values: CDR1 SGHVS, CDR2 FQNEAQ. The CDR3 totals 16 residues.

As to this clonotype: At one boundary the junction diverges from the germline segment, which might be a read error. This chain links TRBV28 with TRBJ2-3; 7 bases align to TRBD1. Germline CDR1 is MDHEN and CDR2 is SYDVKM. This CDR3 is built from 15 residues. The CDR3: CDSSLTGARRIPQYF. The CDR3 DNA follows: TGTGACAGCAGTCTCACAGGGGCGCGGCGTATCCCGCAGTATTTT.

This clonotype was observed a single time. CDR3 loop: CASSAPVQASSPLHF. CDR3 coding DNA: TGTGCCAGCAGTGCCCCGGTACAGGCTAGTTCACCCCTCCACTTT. The chain uses TRBV2 and TRBJ1-6; D perhaps matches TRBD1 (5 bases). V gave up 4 bases and J gave up 9 bases, with 16 bases separating them. Germline V gives CDR1 SNHLY, CDR2 FYNNEI. This CDR3 region has 15 residues.

Comments on this clonotype: A clone one base away is much larger, so this may be a read error. The chain employs TRBV6-5 and TRBJ2-3, with 12 bases identical to TRBD2. The CDR3 has 19 residues. The germline gives CDR1 MNHEY, CDR2 SVGAGI. CDR3 in DNA: TGTGCCAGCAGTTACTCGTTTCGGACTAGCGGGGCTAGCACATATACGCAGTATTTT. Translating gives CASSYSFRTSGASTYTQYF.